The 15 T cell receptor beta chains below come from one sample, sequenced in a study of blood T cell repertoires in COVID-19. Only in-frame clones appear in the TCRdb table, and some are missing; sequencing was by immunoSEQ multiplex PCR. The data hold a few hundred thousand clones, with almost 85% observed a single time. Material for sequencing was peripheral blood. Source of these receptors: a man over 45 with active or convalescent COVID-19.

The V call is TRBV11-2, the J call TRBJ2-3; 12 nucleotides line up with TRBD2. CDR1 and CDR2 from the germline V gene are SGHAT and FQNNGV. After removal of 5 bases from V and 4 bases from J, the junction contained 4 bases not matched to a gene. The CDR3 totals 15 residues. The CDR3 DNA sequence: TGTGCCAGCAGCAAGGGACTAGCGGGTGCAGATACGCAGTATTTT. Translation gives CASSKGLAGADTQYF.

The CDR3 loop reads CASSLGGGRTQETQYF. In DNA form, the CDR3 reads TGTGCCAGCAGCTTAGGAGGGGGCCGAACCCAAGAGACCCAGTACTTC. V and J are TRBV7-9 and TRBJ2-5; 7 nucleotides line up with TRBD1. J was trimmed by 1 base and V by 1 base; bases with no gene match: 6. Germline V lookup: CDR1 SEHNR, CDR2 FQNEAQ (reference sequence). The CDR3 covers 16 residues.

In this sample, this clone turned up a few times. The V gene is TRBV12-5, the J gene TRBJ1-6; D ambiguous. V was clipped by 0 bases and J by 7 bases, with 4 bases between them. CDR3 size: 13 residues. Germline assignment: CDR1 LGHNT and CDR2 FRNRAP. The CDR3 here is CASGLVPNSPLHF. In nucleotides, the CDR3 is TGTGCTAGTGGTTTGGTTCCGAATTCACCCCTCCACTTT.

The chain carries TRBV4-3 and TRBJ1-1; 8 bases align to TRBD1. Per the germline V gene, CDR1 is LGHNA and CDR2 is YSLEER. Trimming cost V 3 bases and J 3 bases; bases outside gene matches: 3. The CDR3 runs 14 residues. The CDR3 spells CASSQLTGDTEAFF. For the CDR3, the DNA is TGCGCCAGCAGCCAGTTGACAGGGGACACTGAAGCTTTCTTT.

V and J are TRBV23-1 and TRBJ2-7; D may be TRBD2 (5 bases). TRBV23-1 counts as an open reading frame of uncertain function. V was clipped by 6 bases and J by 3 bases, with 21 bases between them. This CDR3 comprises 16 residues. The CDR3 DNA reads as TGCGCCAGCAGCACATACCCGGGGTGCCACTACTACGAGCAGTACTTC. Amino acids: CASSTYPGCHYYEQYF.

This chain joins TRBV27 and TRBJ2-7, with 10 bases lining up with TRBD1. The CDR3 is 14 residues long. Trimming cost V 7 bases and J 3 bases; bases outside gene matches: 6. CDR1 and CDR2 (germline): MNHEY, SMNVEV (reference sequence). In DNA form, the CDR3 reads TGTGCCAGCAATCCGGGACAGGGGTTCTACGAGCAGTACTTC. Encoded protein: CASNPGQGFYEQYF.

The chain links TRBV5-1 to TRBJ1-5, with 7 positions matching TRBD1. V was clipped by 4 bases and J by 0 bases; unmatched bases: 4. From germline, CDR1 is SGHRS and CDR2 YFSETQ. The CDR3 is 15 residues long. CDR3 residues: CASSPGQYSNQPQHF. The CDR3, as DNA: TGCGCCAGCAGCCCGGGACAGTATAGCAATCAGCCCCAGCATTTT.

This clone was observed a few times. The gene calls are TRBV9 and TRBJ2-7; 8 bases agree with TRBD1. This CDR3 comprises 16 residues. CDR1 and CDR2 (germline): SGDLS, YYNGEE. V gave up 4 bases and J gave up 1 base; unmatched junction bases: 10. The DNA of the CDR3 is TGTGCCAGCAGCCCCACGGACAGGGCTAGTTCCTACGAGCAGTACTTC. This codes for CASSPTDRASSYEQYF.

The gene calls are TRBV5-3 and TRBJ1-5; D not certain. TRBV5-3 is filed as an ORF, its function uncertain. The V end was cut by 0 bases, the J end by 0 bases, with 16 bases between. CDR3 length: 18 amino acids. The CDR3: CARSLGHPPPYSNQPQHF. CDR3 nucleotides: TGTGCCAGAAGCTTGGGACATCCTCCCCCCTATAGCAATCAGCCCCAGCATTTT.

The chain is built from TRBV19 and TRBJ2-1, with 10 bases fitting TRBD2. Germline CDR1 and CDR2: LNHDA and SQIVND (reference sequence). Trimming took 6 bases from V and 8 from J; bases not matched to a gene: 7. This CDR3 is built from 14 residues. The CDR3 DNA follows: TGTGCCAGTAGGAGAGCGGGAGGGAGAGATGAGCAGTTCTTC. The encoded protein is CASRRAGGRDEQFF.

This clone was picked up one time. This chain joins TRBV19 and TRBJ2-7; 7 bases agree with TRBD2. J was trimmed by 2 bases and V by 8 bases; bases with no gene match: 6. Germline values: CDR1 LNHDA, CDR2 SQIVND (reference sequence). The CDR3 consists of 13 residues. The CDR3 sequence: CASGGGTTYEQYF. Here the CDR3 DNA reads TGTGCCAGTGGGGGTGGGACTACCTACGAGCAGTACTTC.

This clone came up once. The V gene is TRBV4-2, the J gene TRBJ2-2; TRBD2 aligns across 14 bases. The V and J ends lost 4 bases and 6 bases, in that order; junction bases with no gene match: 10. Per germline, CDR1 LGHNA and CDR2 YNFKEQ. The CDR3 has 18 residues. The CDR3 loop reads CASSPPGGLAGVAGELFF. CDR3 DNA sequence: TGTGCCAGCAGCCCCCCCGGGGGACTAGCGGGAGTAGCCGGGGAGCTGTTTTTT.

This clone appeared once. The V and J genes are TRBV7-9 and TRBJ2-3; 9 bases are a match to TRBD2. The CDR3 has 16 amino acids. Unmatched junction bases numbered 4, after V lost 3 bases and J lost 0 bases. Germline V gives CDR1 SEHNR, CDR2 FQNEAQ (reference sequence). The DNA for the CDR3 is TGTGCCAGCAGCTTGACTAGCGGATCTAGCACAGATACGCAGTATTTT. It specifies CASSLTSGSSTDTQYF.

The chain combines TRBV30 with TRBJ1-2; the match to TRBD1 covers 9 bases. The CDR3 runs to 13 residues. With V trimmed by 4 bases and J by 10 bases, 10 bases remained unmatched. The germline CDR1 and CDR2 sequences are GTSNPN and SVGIG (reference sequence). This CDR3 reads CAWTPPGQGHYTF. CDR3 sequence (DNA): TGTGCCTGGACGCCTCCCGGACAGGGGCACTACACCTTC.

There are a few counts of this clone. This chain connects TRBV2 to TRBJ2-2; maybe TRBD2 (5 bases). The V end was cut by 1 base, the J end by 4 bases, with 13 bases between. In germline, CDR1 is SNHLY, CDR2 FYNNEI. The CDR3 has 16 residues. The CDR3 nucleotides read TGTGCCAGCAGTGAAGTGGCCCGGGGTGGCACCGGGGAGCTGTTTTTT. Its protein is CASSEVARGGTGELFF.